This T cell receptor beta chain was captured in a study of cytomegalovirus exposure and HLA in healthy donors. PCR primers comprised 60 Vbeta and 13 Jbeta primers. TCRdb's table, derived via immunoSEQ multiplex PCR, lists solely in-frame clones and lacks some. The table lists about 110,000 clones, around 80% of them singletons. V was clipped by 3 bases and J by 3 bases; unmatched bases: 3. Germline V gene lookup returns CDR1 SGHTA and CDR2 FQGNSA. CDR3 length: 14 amino acids. General study points: Immune exposure information comprised only CMV serostatus. Most CMV-associated TCR beta chains were later found to appear HLA-restricted. Researchers reported that three CMV-associated chains were confirmed in vitro as CMV antigen-specific.

In the case of this clone: Its target is not known.

This rearrangement joins TRBV7-2 to TRBJ2-7; 9 positions match TRBD1. Specimen: PBMCs. The clonotype originates from a woman in her 40s in good health and CMV-seronegative. In DNA form, the CDR3 reads TGTGCCAGCAGCTTCGGGACAGGGATCTACGAGCAGTACTTC. This encodes CASSFGTGIYEQYF.